What follows are 8 T cell receptor beta chains derived from one specimen sequenced in a study of blood T cell repertoires in COVID-19. Sequenced by immunoSEQ multiplex PCR; TCRdb stores in-frame clones only, minus some. The sample includes about 120,000 clones, roughly two thirds seen only once; the top ten take 1.5% to 2%. The specimen sequenced was peripheral blood. Source of these receptors: a woman aged 65 to 85 with acute or convalescent COVID-19.

This sequence joins TRBV28 and TRBJ2-1, with TRBD2 matching 10 bases. The trim removed 2 bases at V and 5 bases at J, leaving 6 bases unmatched. This CDR3 is 16 amino acids long. CDR1 and CDR2 (germline): MDHEN, SYDVKM. Here the CDR3 DNA reads TGTGCCAGCAGTTTAGCTGGACTAGCGGTAGACAATGAGCAGTTCTTC. This codes for CASSLAGLAVDNEQFF.

The V call is TRBV28, the J call TRBJ1-5; 9 nucleotides align to TRBD1. V shed 6 bases and J 6 bases; nucleotides not matched to a gene: 9. Germline V gives CDR1 MDHEN, CDR2 SYDVKM. The CDR3 runs to 15 residues. CDR3 in amino acids: CASSLGQGFRQPQHF. Written as DNA, the CDR3 is TGTGCCAGCAGCCTTGGACAGGGGTTTCGTCAGCCCCAGCATTTT. Full variable domain (rest looked up from reference TRBV28 and TRBJ1-5): DVKVTQSSRYLVKRTGEKVFLECVQDMDHENMFWYRQDPGLGLRLIYFSYDVKMKEKGDIPEGYSVSREKKERFSLILESASTNQTSMYLCASSLGQGFRQPQHFGDGTRLSIL.

This clone was counted only a few times. The chain carries TRBV11-2 and TRBJ2-7; the match to TRBD2 covers 16 bases. Germline V gives CDR1 SGHAT, CDR2 FQNNGV. V was clipped by 2 bases and J by 0 bases; unmatched bases: 7. The CDR3 is 19 residues long. The CDR3 sequence is CASSLPRGLAGGPSYEQYF. Written as DNA, the CDR3 is TGTGCCAGCAGCTTACCCCGGGGACTAGCGGGAGGGCCCTCCTACGAGCAGTACTTC.

The chain couples TRBV30 to TRBJ2-7; D is perhaps TRBD2 (6 bases). This CDR3 is built from 16 residues. V dropped 1 base and J dropped 7 bases, with 23 bases sitting between them. The germline V gene has CDR1 GTSNPN and CDR2 SVGIG (reference sequence). This CDR3 is CAWSALVAAVFAEQYF. The CDR3 nucleotides read TGTGCCTGGAGTGCCCTCGTAGCGGCCGTCTTCGCGGAGCAGTACTTC.

This clone was counted a single time. The chain employs TRBV19 and TRBJ1-6, with 7 bases identical to TRBD1. J lost 6 bases, V lost 1 base, and 9 bases had no gene match. Germline V lookup: CDR1 LNHDA, CDR2 SQIVND (reference sequence). The CDR3 is 17 residues long. Here the CDR3 reads CASSIAMGTDINSPLHF. The CDR3 nucleotides read TGTGCCAGTAGTATAGCTATGGGGACAGATATTAATTCACCCCTCCACTTT.

The chain recombines TRBV2 with TRBJ1-2; D ambiguous. Germline CDR1 and CDR2: SNHLY and FYNNEI. The CDR3 is made up of 12 amino acids. The ends were cut back, 6 bases at V and 5 bases at J, with 10 bases in the middle. CDR3 protein: CASSAQAYGYTF. In nucleotides, the CDR3 is TGTGCCAGCAGCGCTCAGGCATATGGCTACACCTTC. Based on the CDR3 plus reference TRBV2 and TRBJ1-2, the full variable domain is EPEVTQTPSHQVTQMGQEVILRCVPISNHLYFYWYRQILGQKVEFLVSFYNNEISEKSEIFDDQFSVERPDGSNFTLKIRSTKLEDSAMYFCASSAQAYGYTFGSGTRLTVV.

The gene calls are TRBV24-1 and TRBJ1-1, with D maybe TRBD1 (6 bases). This CDR3 region has 13 residues. CDR1 is KGHDR and CDR2 is SFDVKD in the germline V gene. V lost 4 bases and J lost 8, with 13 bases in between. The CDR3 DNA reads as TGTGCCACCAGTGACCTGGACAGTTCCGAAGCTTTCTTT. It translates to CATSDLDSSEAFF.

V gene TRBV7-6 combines with J gene TRBJ2-3, with D maybe TRBD2 (5 bases). Germline CDR1 is SGHVS and CDR2 is FNYEAQ. V lost 5 bases, J lost 6 bases, and 21 bases lay in between. The CDR3 is made up of 16 amino acids. The CDR3 loop reads CASSRDSLVGMDTQYF. In DNA, the CDR3 is TGTGCCAGCAGCCGGGATTCCCTGGTCGGGATGGATACGCAGTATTTT. Supplemented by reference TRBV7-6 and TRBJ2-3, the full variable domain reads GAGVSQSPRYKVTKRGQDVALRCDPISGHVSLYWYRQALGQGPEFLTYFNYEAQQDKSGLPNDRFSAERPEGSISTLTIQRTEQRDSAMYRCASSRDSLVGMDTQYFGPGTRLTVL.